The 21 T cell receptor gamma chains given below trace back to one sample, sequenced in a study of gamma-delta T cells after stem cell transplantation. TCRdb re-called the RT-PCR reads using CATT. Of 600 or so gamma-chain clones listed, about 30% are singletons. The material sequenced was gamma-delta T cells. Receptors originate from a human donor. It is not recorded whose cells these are; they may come from a transplant donor.

The chain has TRGV2 and TRGJ1 or TRGJ2. TCRdb lists no J gene, so it was determined here by aligning the DNA to germline. Germline CDR1 EGSNGY, CDR2 YDSYNSKV. The V and J ends lost 3 bases and 3 bases, in that order; junction bases with no gene match: 11. CDR3 size: 15 residues. The CDR3 sequence: CATWDSPGFYYKKLF. CDR3 sequence (DNA): TGTGCCACCTGGGACTCCCCAGGTTTTTATTATAAGAAACTCTTT.

About this clone: A far larger clone lies a single base away; this is likely a read error. This chain links TRGV9 with TRGJ1 or TRGJ2. Because TCRdb records no J gene, it was assigned here through a match of the DNA to germline. The trim removed 6 bases at V and 0 bases at J, leaving 11 bases unmatched. CDR3 size: 15 residues. Germline values: CDR1 GITISATS, CDR2 ISYDGTV (reference sequence). The CDR3 nucleotides read TGTGCCTTGTGGTACCCCAATTCGAATTATTATAAGAAACTCTTT. It encodes CALWYPNSNYYKKLF.

To note about this clone: The likely explanation is a read error, given a far larger clone one base away. This sequence joins TRGV2 and TRGJ1 or TRGJ2. TCRdb lists no J gene, so it was determined here by aligning the DNA to germline. V shed 2 bases and J 6 bases; nucleotides not matched to a gene: 7. The CDR3 runs to 13 residues. From germline, CDR1 is EGSNGY and CDR2 YDSYNSKV. The CDR3 nucleotides read TGTGCCACCTGGGACGAGCCGGGTTATAAGAAACTCTTT. It yields the protein CATWDEPGYKKLF.

The chain uses TRGV3 and TRGJ1 or TRGJ2. TCRdb offers no J gene call, so here the DNA was matched to germline to obtain one. In germline, CDR1 is VTNTFY, CDR2 YDVSTARD (reference sequence). CDR3 length: 15 residues. Losses at the gene ends were 3 bases for V and 1 base for J; bases not matched to a gene: 9. The CDR3 nucleotides read TGTGCCACCTGGGACCGTCAATCAAATTATTATAAGAAACTCTTT. Its protein is CATWDRQSNYYKKLF.

A word on this clone: A much larger clone lies one base from this, so it may be a read error. V gene TRGV4 combines with J gene TRGJ1 or TRGJ2. As TCRdb names no J gene, one was assigned here on the basis of a DNA match to germline. Germline CDR1 and CDR2: EGSTGY and YDSYTSSV. There are 10 residues in the CDR3. The CDR3 reads CATWDDKKLF. The CDR3 nucleotides are TGTGCAACCTGGGATGATAAGAAACTCTTT.

This clone qualifies as large. Other DNA sequences in this specimen translate into the identical CDR3. V and J are TRGV9 and TRGJP. TCRdb supplies no J gene; here it was assigned by aligning the nucleotide sequence to germline. After removal of 1 base from V and 6 bases from J, the junction contained 3 bases not matched to a gene. This CDR3 is built from 16 residues. The germline gives CDR1 GITISATS, CDR2 ISYDGTV (reference sequence). CDR3 DNA sequence: TGTGCCTTGTGGGAGGTTCCAGAGTTGGGCAAAAAAATCAAGGTATTT. It translates to CALWEVPELGKKIKVF.

As to this clone: A far larger clone differs by one base, so this is likely a read error. This sample also contains other DNA sequences that code for the same CDR3. The J gene is TRGJ1 or TRGJ2, the V gene TRGV9. In the absence of a J gene in TCRdb, the DNA was matched to germline to assign it here. Germline V gives CDR1 GITISATS, CDR2 ISYDGTV (reference sequence). The CDR3 is 15 residues long. The CDR3 sequence is CALWEVTDGYYKKLF. CDR3 nucleotides: TGCGCCTTGTGGGAGGTGACGGATGGTTATTATAAGAAACTCTTT.

A word on this clone: At one end the junction does not follow the germline gene, possibly because of a read error. V usage is TRGV4 and J usage is TRGJ1 or TRGJ2. TCRdb leaves out the J gene; it was filled in here by matching the DNA to germline. This CDR3 comprises 11 residues. Germline V gene lookup returns CDR1 EGSTGY and CDR2 YDSYTSSV. CDR3 in DNA: TGTGCCACCTGGGGTGGGCATTCGAAACTCTTT. It codes for CATWGGHSKLF.

This clone was picked up a small number of times. The rearrangement joins TRGV4 to TRGJP2. The J gene is not listed in TCRdb, so it was assigned here from a DNA match to germline. In germline, CDR1 is EGSTGY, CDR2 YDSYTSSV. This CDR3 is built from 11 residues. Losses at the gene ends were 5 bases for V and 8 bases for J; bases not matched to a gene: 2. The CDR3 loop is CATWGDWIKTF. The CDR3 DNA is TGTGCCACCTGGGGCGATTGGATCAAGACGTTT.

This clone was counted between two and nine times. The TCRdb protein comes from a much larger clone and disagrees with this DNA's translation at residue 3, likely due to a read error; the protein given here is derived from the DNA. This chain's CDR3 is CAIWDGPGYKKLF. CDR3 DNA sequence: TGTGCCATCTGGGACGGGCCGGGTTATAAGAAACTCTTT. The chain joins TRGV2 to TRGJ1 or TRGJ2. Since TCRdb gives no J gene, matching the DNA to germline was used here to assign it. Germline values: CDR1 EGSNGY, CDR2 YDSYNSKV. This CDR3 region has 13 residues.

The V call is TRGV8, the J call TRGJ1 or TRGJ2. Because TCRdb records no J gene, it was assigned here through a match of the DNA to germline. Germline assignment: CDR1 VENAVY and CDR2 YDSYNSRV. With V trimmed by 4 bases and J by 3 bases, 6 bases remained unmatched. The CDR3 consists of 13 residues. The CDR3 spells CATWDHFYYKKLF. The CDR3 bases are TGTGCCACCTGGGACCACTTTTATTATAAGAAACTCTTT.

A remark on this clone: A single base separates this from a much larger clone, so it may be a read error. TRGV3 is the V gene, and the J gene was not called. CDR1 is VTNTFY, CDR2 YDVSTARD, per germline (reference sequence). There are 12 residues in the CDR3. In nucleotides, the CDR3 is TGTGCCACCTGGGACAGAGAATATAAGAGACTCTTT. This codes for CATWDREYKRLF.

By frequency in the sample, this clone is large. V is TRGV9 and J is TRGJ1 or TRGJ2. The J gene, missing from TCRdb, was assigned here through DNA to germline matching. V shed 2 bases, J shed 0 bases, and the junction held 4 bases outside the gene matches. The CDR3 totals 14 residues. Germline V CDR1 and CDR2: GITISATS, ISYDGTV (reference sequence). CDR3 nucleotide sequence: TGTGCCTTGTGGGAGGGGTCGAATTATTATAAGAAACTCTTT. This codes for CALWEGSNYYKKLF.

This clone is categorized as large (0.1 to 1%). In DNA, the CDR3 is TGTGCCACCTGGGACAGGCCTAGTAGTGATTGGATCAAGACGTTT. It translates to CATWDRPSSDWIKTF. The chain combines TRGV5 with TRGJP2. Matching the DNA to germline supplied the J gene, which TCRdb does not give. CDR1 and CDR2 (germline): VINAFY, YDVSNSKD. After removal of 0 bases from V and 1 base from J, the junction contained 2 bases not matched to a gene. The CDR3 is 15 amino acids.

The V segment is TRGV8, and no J call was made. Germline V CDR1 and CDR2: VENAVY, YDSYNSRV. The CDR3 runs 15 residues. The CDR3 region is CATWDRPPTYYKKIF. CDR3 nucleotide sequence: TGTGCCACCTGGGATAGGCCCCCCACTTATTATAAGAAAATCTTT.

As to this clone: A read error is possible here, since a much larger clone lies one base away. J gene calling gave no result, while the V gene is TRGV5. Germline values: CDR1 VINAFY, CDR2 YDVSNSKD. The length of the CDR3 is 14 residues. The CDR3 DNA reads TGTGCCACCTGGGACAGGCAGGATTATTATAAGAACCTCTTT. Translating it yields CATWDRQDYYKNLF.

There are a few counts of this clone. The J gene is TRGJ1 or TRGJ2, the V gene TRGV3. As TCRdb names no J gene, one was assigned here on the basis of a DNA match to germline. Germline V gene lookup returns CDR1 VTNTFY and CDR2 YDVSTARD (reference sequence). The CDR3 length is 12 residues. Unmatched junction bases numbered 6, after V lost 1 base and J lost 9 bases. CDR3 amino acids: CATWDSRCKKLF. The CDR3 bases are TGTGCCACCTGGGACAGCCGATGTAAGAAACTCTTT.

In its sample, this clone is large. V is TRGV8 and J is TRGJP2. TCRdb carries no J gene annotation; the J gene was assigned here by matching the DNA with germline. Per the germline V gene, CDR1 is VENAVY and CDR2 is YDSYNSRV. The J segment lost 7 bases and the V segment lost 2 bases, leaving 1 base of the junction unmatched. The CDR3 covers 12 residues. This CDR3 is CATWDTDWIKTF. The CDR3 nucleotides read TGTGCCACCTGGGATACTGATTGGATCAAGACGTTT.

Of note for this clone: This probably arose from a read error, given a far larger clone one base away. The genes are TRGV2 and TRGJ1 or TRGJ2. No J segment appears in TCRdb, so it was assigned here by matching the sequence to germline. CDR3 length: 13 amino acids. Germline CDR1 is EGSNGY and CDR2 is YDSYNSKV. CDR3: CAAWDGPGYKKLF. Written as DNA, the CDR3 is TGTGCCGCCTGGGACGGGCCGGGTTATAAGAAACTCTTT.

A word on this clone: A read error may be the cause here, since a much bigger clone is one base away. The chain combines TRGV4 with TRGJ1 or TRGJ2. Assignment of the J gene here rests on matching the DNA to germline, because TCRdb gives none. Germline V lookup: CDR1 EGSTGY, CDR2 YDSYTSSV. CDR3 size: 12 residues. CDR3 in amino acids: CATWLYYHKKLF. CDR3 DNA sequence: TGTGCCACCTGGCTATATTATCATAAGAAACTCTTT.

Concerning this clone: A much larger clone sits a single nucleotide away, making a read error possible. The chain recombines TRGV2 with TRGJ1 or TRGJ2. Assignment of the J gene here rests on matching the DNA to germline, because TCRdb gives none. Germline values: CDR1 EGSNGY, CDR2 YDSYNSKV. CDR3 length: 11 amino acids. In DNA, the CDR3 is TGTGCCACCCGGGACGGGACCCAGAAACTCTTT. Translated, it gives CATRDGTQKLF.